Sequencing of this T cell receptor beta chain was carried out in a study of T cell clonotyping in hematopoietic cell transplantation. Study as a whole: Recipient samples before transplant were obtained post-cytoreduction.

The J segment lost 7 bases and the V segment lost 8 bases, leaving 10 bases of the junction unmatched. The CDR3 length is 13 residues. CDR1 ENHRY and CDR2 SYGVKD come from the germline V gene. Method: immunoSEQ multiplex PCR; TCRdb's copy keeps in-frame clones and lacks some. The table has tens of thousands of clones, almost 97% seen once. Findings and caveats of the study: Recipient TCR diversity dropped after transplant; expanded clonotypes rose from day 30 to 180.

Comments on this clone: The antigen is undetermined.

Time point in this sample: recipient sample about 28 days before transplant, after cytoreduction. This material consisted of peripheral blood mononuclear cells, taken before stem cell transplant. V and J are TRBV10-3 and TRBJ1-2, with 7 bases that match TRBD1. The TCR was taken from a woman aged 45 to 65 with acute myeloid leukemia. Some clones in this sample may be carry-over from other donors' samples. The CDR3 sequence is CAIVDRLGGGYTF. In DNA form, the CDR3 reads TGTGCCATCGTGGACAGGCTCGGTGGTGGCTACACCTTC.